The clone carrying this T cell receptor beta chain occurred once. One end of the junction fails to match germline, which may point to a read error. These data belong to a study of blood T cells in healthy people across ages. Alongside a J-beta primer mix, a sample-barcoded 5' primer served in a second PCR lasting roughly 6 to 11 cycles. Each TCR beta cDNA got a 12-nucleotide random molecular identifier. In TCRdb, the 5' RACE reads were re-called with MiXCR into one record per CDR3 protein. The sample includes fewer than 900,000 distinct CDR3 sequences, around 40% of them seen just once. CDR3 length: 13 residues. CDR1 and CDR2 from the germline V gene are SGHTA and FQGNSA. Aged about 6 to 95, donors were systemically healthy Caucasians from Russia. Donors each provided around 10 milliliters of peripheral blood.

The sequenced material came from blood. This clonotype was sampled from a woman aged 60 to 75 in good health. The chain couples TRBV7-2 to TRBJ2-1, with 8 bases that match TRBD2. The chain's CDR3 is CACSLEASGEQFF. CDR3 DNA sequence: TGTGCCTGCAGCTTAGAGGCTAGCGGGGAGCAGTTCTTC.